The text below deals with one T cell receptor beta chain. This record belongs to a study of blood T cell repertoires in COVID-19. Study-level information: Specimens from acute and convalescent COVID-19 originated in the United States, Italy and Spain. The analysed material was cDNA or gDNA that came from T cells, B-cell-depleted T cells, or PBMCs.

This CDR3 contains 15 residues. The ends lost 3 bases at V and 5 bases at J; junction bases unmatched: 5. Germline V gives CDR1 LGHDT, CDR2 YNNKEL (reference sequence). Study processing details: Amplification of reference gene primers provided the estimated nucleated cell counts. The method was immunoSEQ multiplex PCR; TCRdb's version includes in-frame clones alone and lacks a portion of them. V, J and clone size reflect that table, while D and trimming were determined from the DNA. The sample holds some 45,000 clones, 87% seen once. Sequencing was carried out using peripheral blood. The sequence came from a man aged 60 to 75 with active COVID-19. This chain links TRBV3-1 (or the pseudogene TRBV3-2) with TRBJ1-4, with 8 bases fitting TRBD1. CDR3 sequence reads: CASSQGRGPNEKLFF. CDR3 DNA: TGTGCCAGCAGCCAGGGCAGGGGGCCGAATGAAAAACTGTTTTTT.